This T cell receptor (beta chain) was captured in a study of identical twins. V shed 6 bases, J shed 2 bases, and the junction held 13 bases outside the gene matches. The CDR3 spans 15 residues. Germline CDR1 is DFQATT and CDR2 is SNEGSKA (reference sequence). Study observations and caveats: Clonotypes of the beta chain that were abundant in cord blood carried fewer insertions (memory repertoires showed none).

A universal primer site arose from template switching, and cDNA bore unique molecular identifiers. TCRdb recomputed calls from the 5' RACE reads with MiXCR, one row per CDR3 protein. The sample shows 250,000 or so distinct CDR3 sequences, about 8.3% of them seen only once. Remarks on this clonotype: Antigen unknown.

These data were also reused for a study on yellow fever vaccine responses in identical twins.

The sequenced material came from CD8+ T cells sorted from blood. This sequence originates from a woman aged 18-35 years in good health. The chain joins TRBV20-1 to TRBJ2-7; TRBD2 aligns across 7 bases. CDR3 region: CSAPGGVGGPYEQYF. CDR3 coding DNA: TGCAGTGCCCCCGGTGGGGTGGGAGGGCCCTACGAGCAGTACTTC.